A selection of T cell receptor beta chains follows, all from one sample in a study of blood T cell repertoires in COVID-19. The method was immunoSEQ multiplex PCR; TCRdb's version includes in-frame clones alone and lacks a portion of them. The sample lists fewer than 15,000 clones; 84% were seen once. Material for sequencing was peripheral blood. The receptors stem from a man aged 50 or older with active COVID-19. Both conserved end residues are part of each CDR3. D genes are given only for firm matches. Only some rows state a clone size, as once, few, many or a class for expanded clones.

length: 17
V: TRBV11-1
size: .
D: .
J: TRBJ2-1
CDR3: CASSLAQGGESYNEQFF
DNA: TGTGCCAGCAGCTTAGCACAGGGCGGTGAGTCCTACAATGAGCAGTTCTTC

length: 15
V: TRBV9
size: .
D: .
J: TRBJ2-6
CDR3: CASSQLSSGANVLTF
DNA: TGTGCCAGCAGCCAACTAAGCTCTGGGGCCAACGTCCTGACTTTC

length: 11
V: TRBV7-3
size: .
D: .
J: TRBJ2-7
CDR3: CASSPGSEQYF
DNA: TGTGCCAGCAGCCCCGGTTCCGAGCAGTACTTC

length: 15
V: TRBV27
size: once
D: TRBD2
J: TRBJ2-1
CDR3: CASSSSGPSYNEQFF
DNA: TGTGCCAGCAGTTCTAGCGGGCCCTCCTACAATGAGCAGTTCTTC

length: 17
V: TRBV3-1/TRBV3-2
size: once
D: TRBD2
J: TRBJ2-7
CDR3: CASSQEGASGQPYEQYF
DNA: TGTGCCAGCAGCCAAGAGGGTGCTAGCGGGCAACCCTACGAGCAGTACTTC

length: 14
V: TRBV9
size: .
D: .
J: TRBJ2-5
CDR3: CASSVYASQETQYF
DNA: TGTGCCAGCAGCGTATACGCCAGCCAAGAGACCCAGTACTTC

length: 16
V: TRBV9
size: .
D: TRBD2
J: TRBJ2-3
CDR3: CASSGTSGSSTDTQYF
DNA: TGTGCCAGCAGCGGAACTAGCGGGAGTAGCACAGATACGCAGTATTTT

length: 16
V: TRBV3-1/TRBV3-2
size: .
D: TRBD1
J: TRBJ1-2
CDR3: CASSQDGQELFYGYTF
DNA: TGTGCCAGCAGCCAAGATGGACAGGAGCTCTTCTATGGCTACACCTTC

length: 14
V: TRBV2
size: .
D: .
J: TRBJ2-7
CDR3: CASSELGGAGEQYF
DNA: TGTGCCAGCAGTGAATTGGGGGGGGCAGGGGAGCAGTACTTC

length: 13
V: TRBV27
size: few
D: TRBD1
J: TRBJ2-7
CDR3: CASRGQADYEQYF
DNA: TGTGCCAGCAGGGGACAGGCCGACTACGAGCAGTACTTC

length: 15
V: TRBV15
size: .
D: TRBD1
J: TRBJ1-5
CDR3: CATSRGGQNNQPQHF
DNA: TGTGCCACCAGCAGAGGGGGACAGAACAATCAGCCCCAGCATTTT

length: 16
V: TRBV6-1
size: .
D: .
J: TRBJ1-5
CDR3: CASSEVFRVSNQPQHF
DNA: TGTGCCAGCAGTGAAGTATTCAGGGTAAGCAATCAGCCCCAGCATTTT

length: 13
V: TRBV12-3/TRBV12-4
size: once
D: .
J: TRBJ2-1
CDR3: CASSFGYGNEQFF
DNA: TGTGCCAGCAGTTTCGGGTATGGCAATGAGCAGTTCTTC

length: 14
V: TRBV28
size: .
D: TRBD1
J: TRBJ1-2
CDR3: CASSIRQGYYGYTF
DNA: TGTGCCAGCAGTATTAGACAGGGGTACTATGGCTACACCTTC

length: 16
V: TRBV28
size: .
D: .
J: TRBJ2-2
CDR3: CASLVPGGNGAGELFF
DNA: TGTGCCAGCTTGGTGCCGGGGGGCAACGGAGCCGGGGAGCTGTTTTTT

length: 16
V: TRBV27
size: .
D: .
J: TRBJ1-4
CDR3: CASSSWVGQNNEKLFF
DNA: TGTGCCAGCAGTTCCTGGGTGGGGCAGAATAATGAAAAACTGTTTTTT

length: 15
V: TRBV19
size: .
D: .
J: TRBJ1-3
CDR3: CASSISDSAGNTIYF
DNA: TGTGCCAGTAGTATATCTGACAGTGCTGGAAACACCATATATTTT

length: 16
V: TRBV7-9
size: .
D: TRBD1
J: TRBJ2-7
CDR3: CASSFDRGQSPYEQYF
DNA: TGTGCCAGCAGTTTCGACAGGGGGCAATCCCCCTACGAGCAGTACTTC

length: 15
V: TRBV28
size: .
D: TRBD2
J: TRBJ2-2
CDR3: CATGRGGTNTGELFF
DNA: TGTGCCACCGGACGGGGGGGCACGAACACCGGGGAGCTGTTTTTT

length: 14
V: TRBV9
size: .
D: .
J: TRBJ2-7
CDR3: CASSVGGQTLEQYF
DNA: TGTGCCAGCAGCGTAGGGGGACAAACCCTCGAGCAGTACTTC

length: 14
V: TRBV7-3
size: .
D: .
J: TRBJ1-1
CDR3: CASSLTGPATEAFF
DNA: TGTGCCAGCAGCTTAACGGGCCCTGCCACTGAAGCTTTCTTT

length: 14
V: TRBV6-6
size: .
D: .
J: TRBJ1-5
CDR3: CASSSGYRWQPQHF
DNA: TGTGCCAGCAGTTCGGGGTACCGGTGGCAGCCCCAGCATTTT

length: 15
V: TRBV3-1/TRBV3-2
size: once
D: .
J: TRBJ1-2
CDR3: CASSQVPSLRYGYTF
DNA: TGTGCCAGCAGCCAAGTCCCTAGCCTTCGCTATGGCTACACCTTC

length: 14
V: TRBV6-5
size: .
D: .
J: TRBJ2-7
CDR3: CASSIWASSYEQYF
DNA: TGTGCCAGCAGTATATGGGCGAGCTCCTACGAGCAGTACTTC

length: 14
V: TRBV7-8
size: .
D: TRBD1
J: TRBJ1-5
CDR3: CASSPGTGNQPQHF
DNA: TGTGCCAGCAGCCCCGGGACAGGCAATCAGCCCCAGCATTTT

length: 20
V: TRBV10-3
size: .
D: TRBD2
J: TRBJ2-2
CDR3: CAISESVGTSGSFETGELFF
DNA: TGTGCCATCAGTGAGTCTGTGGGGACTAGCGGGAGTTTTGAGACCGGGGAGCTGTTTTTT

length: 14
V: TRBV28
size: .
D: .
J: TRBJ2-3
CDR3: CASSFLAGTDTQYF
DNA: TGTGCCAGCAGTTTTTTGGCGGGCACAGATACGCAGTATTTT

length: 17
V: TRBV10-3
size: .
D: TRBD1
J: TRBJ2-2
CDR3: CAISEPGTGTYTGELFF
DNA: TGTGCCATCAGTGAGCCCGGGACAGGGACGTACACCGGGGAGCTGTTTTTT

length: 15
V: TRBV25-1
size: .
D: .
J: TRBJ2-3
CDR3: CASSGLGRSTDTQYF
DNA: TGTGCCAGCAGTGGTTTGGGCCGCAGCACAGATACGCAGTATTTT

length: 20
V: TRBV3-1/TRBV3-2
size: .
D: TRBD2
J: TRBJ2-5
CDR3: CASSLLHGGLAGRGQETQYF
DNA: TGTGCCAGCAGCCTCCTCCATGGGGGACTAGCGGGTCGGGGCCAAGAGACCCAGTACTTC

length: 17
V: TRBV7-2
size: .
D: .
J: TRBJ2-3
CDR3: CASSLGPYGKSTDTQYF
DNA: TGTGCCAGCAGCTTAGGGCCGTACGGGAAAAGCACAGATACGCAGTATTTT

length: 16
V: TRBV2
size: .
D: TRBD2
J: TRBJ2-3
CDR3: CASSDAASGNTDTQYF
DNA: TGTGCCAGCAGCGACGCCGCTAGCGGGAACACAGATACGCAGTATTTT

length: 13
V: TRBV14
size: .
D: .
J: TRBJ1-2
CDR3: CASSPTGGYGYTF
DNA: TGTGCCAGCAGCCCGACAGGAGGCTATGGCTACACCTTC

length: 12
V: TRBV7-6
size: .
D: .
J: TRBJ2-1
CDR3: CASSPGYNEQFF
DNA: TGTGCCAGCAGCCCGGGGTACAATGAGCAGTTCTTC

length: 18
V: TRBV3-1/TRBV3-2
size: few
D: TRBD1
J: TRBJ2-5
CDR3: CASSQRGDREFPQETQYF
DNA: TGTGCCAGCAGCCAACGGGGGGACAGGGAGTTTCCCCAAGAGACCCAGTACTTC

length: 17
V: TRBV7-8
size: once
D: .
J: TRBJ2-1
CDR3: CASSPDGGGPLSNEQFF
DNA: TGTGCCAGCAGCCCCGACGGCGGGGGCCCTTTATCAAATGAGCAGTTCTTC

length: 14
V: TRBV30
size: once
D: TRBD1
J: TRBJ1-1
CDR3: CAWTSVAGQGKAFF
DNA: TGTGCCTGGACCTCAGTGGCGGGACAGGGAAAAGCTTTCTTT